The entry below describes one T cell receptor (beta chain). The antigen is not known. Germline V lookup: CDR1 DFQATT, CDR2 SNEGSKA (reference sequence). V was pared by 6 bases and J by 5 bases, with 10 bases between. The length of the CDR3 is 11 residues. This entry comes from a study of radiotherapy plus CTLA-4 blockade in lung cancer. Overall study findings and caveats: Radiotherapy with ipilimumab was followed by blood expansion of tumor-derived clones.

Here immunoSEQ multiplex PCR was the method, and the copy in TCRdb shows in-frame clones only, minus some. The sample comprises around 82,000 clones, 70% to 90% of which are singletons, and approximately 16% rests with the top ten. The genes are TRBV20-1 and TRBJ1-2; D unclear. The specimen comprised peripheral blood, sampled from a patient treated with radiotherapy plus ipilimumab. The receptor was isolated from a human donor with non-small cell lung cancer that progressed on radiotherapy plus ipilimumab. The CDR3 spells CSAPVIYGYTF. Here the CDR3 DNA reads TGCAGTGCCCCGGTGATTTATGGCTACACCTTC.